Given below is one T cell receptor beta chain in context. Its target is unknown. Trimming took off 0 bases at V and 8 bases at J, with 12 bases between the two ends. The CDR3 has 14 residues. Looked up from germline, CDR1 is SGHRS and CDR2 is YFSETQ. The sample originates from a study of cytomegalovirus exposure and HLA in healthy donors. Study overall: In an early release, HLA-typed donors contributed about 79 million unique TCR sequences.

The primer mix had 60 Vbeta and 13 Jbeta primers. Repertoires were generated with immunoSEQ multiplex PCR, while TCRdb's copy carries only in-frame clones and drops some. The profile shows around 130,000 clones, under 85% of them singletons. Points from the study as a whole: The study recorded some 160 TCR beta chains that were cytomegalovirus-associated.

The chain joins TRBV5-1 to TRBJ2-4; no clear D gene. This TCR derives from a woman in her fifties or sixties in good health and CMV-seropositive. The sample taken for sequencing was PBMCs. The CDR3 reads CASSLAGYGHIQYF. In DNA form, the CDR3 reads TGCGCCAGCAGCTTGGCCGGCTATGGGCACATTCAGTACTTC.